This T cell receptor (beta chain) was recovered during a study of T cells after yellow fever vaccination. TCRdb independently ran MiXCR on the 5' RACE reads; one entry per CDR3 protein. The sample yields hundreds of thousands of distinct CDR3 sequences, about 14% seen once. Sequenced here: PBMCs, sampled on the day of the yellow fever booster vaccination. This TCR derives from a man aged 30-40 years who received the YFV17D yellow fever vaccine.

The CDR3 DNA reads as TGTGCCAGCAGCTTAGTTGGGCGGGAGCGTGAGACCCAGTACTTC. It yields the protein CASSLVGRERETQYF. The chain is built from TRBV7-2 and TRBJ2-5; 7 nucleotides agree with TRBD2. The germline V gene encodes CDR1 SGHTA and CDR2 FQGNSA. With 1 base clipped from V and 5 bases from J, the junction kept 7 bases outside the gene matches. The CDR3 spans 15 residues.